Sequencing of this T cell receptor (beta chain) was carried out in a study of CD8 T cells in ankylosing spondylitis (dated by TCRdb to 2015 to 2018). About the study as a whole: The study set out to find disease-linked TCR variants by profiling T cell receptor beta repertoires in ankylosing spondylitis patients and healthy donors. In total, the full study cohort was made up of some 110 healthy donors and 20 to 25 ankylosing spondylitis patients. Samples of peripheral blood were taken, and for ankylosing spondylitis patients, synovial fluid was collected as well. The paper as a whole reports these results and caveats: Some motif variants had previously been reported in the synovial fluid and blood of reactive arthritis patients, which suggests shared mechanisms of disease initiation. A CD8+ phenotype was shown by the disease-linked clones, which were found at relatively low frequencies in peripheral blood. The disease-linked clones were reported as significantly enriched in matched synovial fluid samples from ankylosing spondylitis patients. Blood from ankylosing spondylitis patients appeared to be characterized by a TCR beta motif made up of fewer than ten highly homologous amino acid variants.

Trimming at the junction amounts to 6 bases on V and 0 bases on J, and the germline ends lie 14 bases apart. The CDR3 holds 14 amino acids from the cysteine to the phenylalanine. Solely the CDR3 DNA is kept, with 42 bases framed from the first base. The germline V gene yields SQVTM for CDR1 and ANQGSEA for CDR2. The instrument given in TCRdb is Illumina HiSeq 2500. Quantitative 5'-RACE with molecular barcodes was used to prepare TCR beta libraries. Per the source publication's procedure: A new computational method, built on a probabilistic model of VDJ rearrangement, was used to identify disease-linked TCR variants. Using fastp trimming at Q25 and MiXCR clonotype assembly, TCRdb reanalyzed the public sequencing data and kept in-frame beta chains. Records with the same CDR3 protein are collapsed into one entry carrying the most frequent genes and DNA. TCRdb, not the original authors, processed these V and J calls. This sample holds about 340,000 distinct CDR3 sequences; 8% were observed only once. In total, the top ten clones hold approximately 15% of the sample.

At least ten counts were recorded for this clonotype. Its antigen is unknown. Per-base quality was not reported, and no clone a single base away is much larger than it. This chain joins TRBV29-1 to TRBJ1-1, with TRBD1 perhaps the D gene, on 5 matching bases. The sample comprised blood, either unsorted or a sorted T cell fraction (not recorded which). The receptor's source is a male donor with ankylosing spondylitis. The CDR3 corresponds to CSVEIGDMNTEAFF. The sequence in DNA is TGCAGCGTCGAAATAGGGGATATGAACACTGAAGCTTTCTTT.